This entry lists 19 T cell receptor beta chains sequenced from one sample in a study of blood T cell repertoires in COVID-19. Libraries were prepared by immunoSEQ multiplex PCR; TCRdb keeps only in-frame clonotypes and omits some of them. The sample records some 300,000 clones, around 84% being singletons. Specimen: PBMCs or T cells enriched from blood (not recorded which). The receptors come from a man aged 25-40 years who had recovered from COVID-19.

CDR3 protein: CASSHLSNYGYTF. CDR3 sequence (DNA): TGTGCCAGCAGCCACCTATCAAACTATGGCTACACCTTC. The chain employs TRBV3-1 (or the pseudogene TRBV3-2) and TRBJ1-2; D is unresolved. Trimming took off 3 bases at V and 2 bases at J, with 7 bases between the two ends. CDR1 is LGHDT and CDR2 is YNNKEL in the germline V gene (reference sequence). The CDR3 runs 13 residues.

About this clone: The junction does not match germline at one end; this may be a read error. The chain couples TRBV6-1 to TRBJ1-3, with TRBD1 matching 9 bases. This CDR3 spans 18 amino acids. Germline loops: CDR1 MNHNS, CDR2 SASEGT. This CDR3 is CASREGTGSGRVADTIYF. CDR3 nucleotides: TGTGCCAGCAGAGAAGGGACAGGGTCCGGCCGCGTTGCGGACACCATATATTTT.

The chain links TRBV7-9 to TRBJ1-2; 7 bases line up with TRBD1. The CDR3 extends over 14 amino acids. From germline, CDR1 is SEHNR and CDR2 FQNEAQ (reference sequence). The J segment lost 8 bases and the V segment lost 1 base, leaving 7 bases of the junction unmatched. This CDR3 reads CASSLVEGAEGYTF. The CDR3 nucleotides are TGTGCCAGCAGCTTAGTTGAGGGGGCAGAGGGCTACACCTTC.

The chain couples TRBV7-2 to TRBJ1-6; 9 bases map to TRBD1. Germline-derived CDR1 and CDR2 are SGHTA and FQGNSA. The CDR3 length is 15 residues. V lost 1 base to trimming and J lost 5 bases; unmatched junction nucleotides: 0. DNA of the CDR3: TGTGCCAGCAGCTTAGGGACAGGGGATAATTCACCCCTCCACTTT. Encoded protein: CASSLGTGDNSPLHF.

This clone was observed a single time. J is TRBJ1-1 and V is TRBV4-1; no clear D gene. The CDR3 covers 14 residues. The germline gives CDR1 MGHRA, CDR2 YSYEKL. Trimming left V 3 bases short and J 1 base short, with 9 bases between. The DNA for the CDR3 is TGCGCCAGCAGCCACAAACGGGGGAACACTGAAGCTTTCTTT. Translation gives CASSHKRGNTEAFF.

The rearrangement joins TRBV7-2 to TRBJ2-5, with 8 bases identical to TRBD2. CDR1 and CDR2 (germline): SGHTA, FQGNSA. J gave up 5 bases and V 1 base, and 3 bases lay outside the gene matches. This CDR3 region has 14 residues. The CDR3 nucleotides read TGTGCCAGCAGCTTAGGGCGACTAGCGGAGACCCAGTACTTC. Encoded protein: CASSLGRLAETQYF.

The J gene is TRBJ2-1, the V gene TRBV18, with a possible D match to TRBD2 (7 bases). The CDR3 loop spans 17 amino acids. Trimming shortened V by 6 bases and J by 10 bases, and 28 bases separated the two germline ends. The germline gives CDR1 KGHSH, CDR2 LQKENI. The CDR3 sequence is CASSPNPGLQGSDEQFF. Written as DNA, the CDR3 is TGTGCCAGCTCGCCAAACCCGGGACTACAGGGCTCAGACGAGCAGTTCTTC.

Only one count was recorded for this clone. The rearrangement joins TRBV6-5 to TRBJ1-1, with no clear D. CDR1 and CDR2 (germline): MNHEY, SVGAGI. This CDR3 comprises 15 residues. Trimming shortened V by 5 bases and J by 0 bases, and 13 bases separated the two germline ends. The CDR3 reads CASSRQTGLNTEAFF. CDR3 bases: TGTGCCAGCAGTCGACAAACCGGCCTGAACACTGAAGCTTTCTTT.

In its sample, this clone was seen once. This chain links TRBV3-1 (or the pseudogene TRBV3-2) with TRBJ2-1; maybe TRBD2 (6 bases). In germline, CDR1 is LGHDT, CDR2 YNNKEL (reference sequence). V lost 8 bases to trimming and J lost 7 bases, with 18 bases between them. This CDR3 has 14 residues. The CDR3 DNA reads TGTGCCAGCGGTCGGCGGGGTATAAGAAATGAGCAGTTCTTC. It is translated as CASGRRGIRNEQFF.

The V call is TRBV6-1, the J call TRBJ1-5, with 10 bases matching TRBD1. The V segment lost 1 base and the J segment 6 bases; nucleotides outside the gene matches: 3. This CDR3 has 15 residues. Germline lookup yields CDR1 MNHNS and CDR2 SASEGT. The CDR3 region is CASSEGQGATQPQHF. CDR3 nucleotide sequence: TGTGCCAGCAGTGAAGGACAGGGGGCGACTCAGCCCCAGCATTTT.

The chain carries TRBV5-1 and TRBJ1-1; D may be TRBD1 (5 bases). Germline V CDR1 and CDR2: SGHRS, YFSETQ. This CDR3 spans 15 amino acids. Trimming cost V 3 bases and J 4 bases, with 16 bases left between them. CDR3 protein: CASSWGTGGGTEAFF. CDR3 coding DNA: TGCGCCAGCAGCTGGGGCACGGGGGGTGGCACTGAAGCTTTCTTT.

The J gene is TRBJ2-2, the V gene TRBV5-1; weak D call: TRBD1 (6 bases). V lost 4 bases and J 3 bases, leaving 10 bases between the germline ends. CDR1 and CDR2 (germline): SGHRS, YFSETQ. The CDR3 covers 14 residues. CDR3 in amino acids: CASSKQGYTGELFF. The CDR3 DNA is TGCGCCAGCAGCAAACAGGGCTACACCGGGGAGCTGTTTTTT.

The chain has TRBV6-1 and TRBJ1-6; the D gene is possibly TRBD1 (6 bases). Germline assignment: CDR1 MNHNS and CDR2 SASEGT. The V and J ends lost 1 base and 9 bases respectively, with 16 bases between them. This CDR3 is 16 amino acids long. The CDR3 is CASSEGMGGGVSPLHF. CDR3 bases: TGTGCCAGCAGTGAAGGGATGGGAGGGGGGGTTTCACCCCTCCACTTT.

The chain carries TRBV5-1 and TRBJ1-2; 8 bases are a match to TRBD1. J lost 8 bases, V lost 6 bases, and 12 bases had no gene match. Looked up from germline, CDR1 is SGHRS and CDR2 is YFSETQ. This CDR3 has 14 amino acids. The CDR3 DNA is TGCGCCAGCAAGGCAGGGGGCAGGGTACTGGGCTACACCTTC. It translates to CASKAGGRVLGYTF. The entire variable domain, with the rest obtained from reference TRBV5-1 and TRBJ1-2, is as follows: KAGVTQTPRYLIKTRGQQVTLSCSPISGHRSVSWYQQTPGQGLQFLFEYFSETQRNKGNFPGRFSGRQFSNSRSEMNVSTLELGDSALYLCASKAGGRVLGYTFGSGTRLTVV.

Points on this clone: One end of the junction does not line up with germline, which may come from a read error. The J gene is TRBJ1-3, the V gene TRBV28, with 11 bases aligning to TRBD1. The germline V gene has CDR1 MDHEN and CDR2 SYDVKM. There are 13 residues in the CDR3. The CDR3 reads CASSPPNRDRGSF. The CDR3, as DNA: TGTGCCAGCAGTCCGCCTAACCGGGACAGGGGGTCTTTT.

This clone was counted a few times. The V gene is TRBV30, the J gene TRBJ2-7, with TRBD2 matching 10 bases. V shed 2 bases and J 6 bases; nucleotides not matched to a gene: 4. The V gene's germline CDR1 is GTSNPN and CDR2 SVGIG (reference sequence). The CDR3 consists of 13 residues. DNA of the CDR3: TGTGCCTGGAGTAAACAGCGGGAGGGCGAGCAGTACTTC. It encodes CAWSKQREGEQYF.

The chain employs TRBV20-1 and TRBJ2-4, with TRBD1 identical over 7 bases. Germline trimming cut 6 bases from V and 7 bases from J; bases unmatched to any gene: 3. The CDR3 totals 11 residues. Germline V gene lookup returns CDR1 DFQATT and CDR2 SNEGSKA (reference sequence). CDR3 DNA: TGCAGTGCGACGACAGGGAACATTCAGTACTTC. Residues: CSATTGNIQYF.

This clone was counted between two and nine times. The chain employs TRBV12-2 and TRBJ2-5; the table names TRBD1, a call not compared with the DNA. TRBV12-2 is tagged as a pseudogene. The CDR3 extends over 14 amino acids. Here the CDR3 DNA reads TGTGCAAGTCGCCTGACAGGGGGCGCGGAGACCCAGTACTTC. Its translation is CASRLTGGAETQYF.

The chain is built from TRBV2 and TRBJ2-2, with D maybe TRBD2 (6 bases). V shed 9 bases and J shed 4 bases, with 21 bases lying between them. CDR1 and CDR2 (germline): SNHLY, FYNNEI. The CDR3 has 16 residues. CDR3 residues: CARYRTKRRPTGELFF. DNA for the CDR3: TGTGCCAGATATAGGACTAAGCGGAGACCCACCGGGGAGCTGTTTTTT.